The 19 T cell receptor beta chains reported below all come from one sample, sequenced in a study of T cell repertoires and HLA-DP antigens. The assay was immunoSEQ multiplex PCR, and TCRdb's table has in-frame clones only and misses some. Among some 110,000 clones listed, 90% to 95% were seen once. No cognate antigen is known for these TCRs. Sequencing was done on a sample of CD4+ T cells from PBMCs. Source of these receptors: a woman in her late teens or twenties in good health and CMV-seronegative.

This clone has a handful of counts. The chain links TRBV29-1 to TRBJ1-5; D is perhaps TRBD1 (5 bases). Per the germline V gene, CDR1 is SQVTM and CDR2 is ANQGSEA. The CDR3 has 14 residues. V dropped 7 bases and J dropped 1 base, with 14 bases sitting between them. The CDR3 nucleotides are TGCAGCGCTACGGTGGGGGTCAGCAATCAGCCCCAGCATTTT. Protein: CSATVGVSNQPQHF. Full variable domain (rest looked up from reference TRBV29-1 and TRBJ1-5): SAVISQKPSRDICQRGTSLTIQCQVDSQVTMMFWYRQQPGQSLTLIATANQGSEATYESGFVIDKFPISRPNLTFSTLTVSNMSPEDSSIYLCSATVGVSNQPQHFGDGTRLSIL.

The chain employs TRBV10-3 and TRBJ1-5, with D hard to call. Trimming removed 2 bases at V and 0 bases at J, with 5 bases between. CDR3 length: 14 amino acids. Germline assignment: CDR1 ENHRY and CDR2 SYGVKD. The CDR3 DNA follows: TGTGCCATCAGTGAGGGGTATAGCAATCAGCCCCAGCATTTT. Its protein is CAISEGYSNQPQHF.

The chain employs TRBV5-1 and TRBJ2-1, with 8 bases aligning to TRBD1. Germline CDR1 SGHRS, CDR2 YFSETQ. CDR3 size: 16 residues. V trimming: 0 bases; J trimming: 2 bases; junction bases outside the gene matches: 4. In nucleotides, the CDR3 is TGCGCCAGCAGCTTGGCCCCGGACAGGGCCTACAATGAGCAGTTCTTC. Its translation is CASSLAPDRAYNEQFF.

The chain recombines TRBV10-1 with TRBJ1-1; D uncertain. The CDR3 contains 15 residues. V gave up 3 bases and J gave up 1 base, with 12 bases separating them. The germline gives CDR1 WNHNN, CDR2 SYGVQD (reference sequence). The CDR3 protein is CASSEFEGGNTEAFF. The CDR3 nucleotides are TGCGCCAGCAGTGAATTTGAAGGAGGGAACACTGAAGCTTTCTTT.

DNA for the CDR3: TGCGCCAGCAGCCACTCCTCGAGGGGTACCAGAGATACGCAGTATTTT. It translates to CASSHSSRGTRDTQYF. The genes are TRBV4-1 and TRBJ2-3, with D possibly called TRBD1 or TRBD2 (5 bases each). Between the trimmed V and J ends, which lost 3 bases and 5 bases, there was a span of 18 bases. CDR1 is MGHRA, CDR2 YSYEKL, per germline. This CDR3 is built from 16 residues.

This clone has just a few counts. V and J are TRBV4-3 and TRBJ1-5; D uncertain. In germline, CDR1 is LGHNA, CDR2 YSLEER. The V gene lost 0 bases and the J gene lost 7 bases, with 13 bases spanning the gap. This CDR3 is built from 15 residues. The CDR3 DNA is TGCGCCAGCAGCCAAGATTGGCGGCTTGGCCAGCCCCAGCATTTT. The encoded protein is CASSQDWRLGQPQHF.

The gene calls are TRBV11-2 and TRBJ1-2; D gene unclear. Germline V gives CDR1 SGHAT, CDR2 FQNNGV. This CDR3 has 14 residues. V shed 2 bases and J shed 4 bases, with 11 bases lying between them. This CDR3 is CASSLPPRSYGYTF. The CDR3 nucleotides are TGTGCCAGCAGCTTACCCCCCAGGAGCTATGGCTACACCTTC.

V and J are TRBV18 and TRBJ2-3; 9 nucleotides line up with TRBD2. This CDR3 region has 15 residues. The germline gives CDR1 KGHSH, CDR2 LQKENI. Unmatched junction bases numbered 4, after V lost 3 bases and J lost 3 bases. In DNA, the CDR3 is TGTGCCAGCTCACCGGTACTAGCGGGTACAGATACGCAGTATTTT. Protein product: CASSPVLAGTDTQYF.

The chain couples TRBV9 to TRBJ1-1, with 10 bases matching TRBD1. V dropped 3 bases and J dropped 6; count of bases not matched to a gene: 11. The V gene's germline CDR1 is SGDLS and CDR2 YYNGEE. This CDR3 has 16 residues. DNA for the CDR3: TGTGCCAGCAGCGGAGAAATAGGACAGGGGGACCCTGAAGCTTTCTTT. Encoded protein: CASSGEIGQGDPEAFF.

V is TRBV7-9 and J is TRBJ1-1; D is ambiguous. V lost 1 base and J lost 1, with 7 bases in between. This CDR3 is 14 amino acids long. Germline-derived CDR1 and CDR2 are SEHNR and FQNEAQ (reference sequence). The CDR3 protein is CASSLGKGNTEAFF. CDR3 sequence (DNA): TGTGCCAGCAGCTTAGGTAAAGGGAACACTGAAGCTTTCTTT.

This clone appeared once. V gene TRBV18 combines with J gene TRBJ2-6; D is unclear. In germline, CDR1 is KGHSH, CDR2 LQKENI. V dropped 0 bases and J dropped 2 bases, with 17 bases sitting between them. The CDR3 loop spans 19 amino acids. The DNA for the CDR3 is TGTGCCAGCTCACCACCGCTCGCAGGCTTTAGGCCTGGGGCCAACGTCCTGACTTTC. Translation gives CASSPPLAGFRPGANVLTF.

This clone was seen just once. The V call is TRBV9, the J call TRBJ2-3; D is possibly TRBD2 (6 bases). V was clipped by 4 bases and J by 0 bases, with 12 bases between them. The V gene's germline CDR1 is SGDLS and CDR2 YYNGEE. The CDR3 length is 15 residues. CDR3 residues: CASSIGTQSTDTQYF. CDR3 sequence (DNA): TGTGCCAGCAGCATCGGGACTCAGAGCACAGATACGCAGTATTTT.

This rearrangement joins TRBV5-1 to TRBJ2-1; D perhaps matches TRBD1 (5 bases). Deletions cut 0 bases from V and 4 bases from J, with 17 bases between. The CDR3 is made up of 17 amino acids. Germline V lookup: CDR1 SGHRS, CDR2 YFSETQ. The CDR3 region has the DNA TGCGCCAGCAGCTTGGTTGGAAAGGGGCCCTCGTACAATGAGCAGTTCTTC. Residues: CASSLVGKGPSYNEQFF.

This clone was found a few times. J is TRBJ1-6 and V is TRBV5-1, with 9 bases aligning to TRBD1. Trimming removed 3 bases from V and 11 bases from J; junction bases left unmatched: 6. The CDR3 is 14 amino acids. Germline V gene data show CDR1 as SGHRS and CDR2 as YFSETQ. The CDR3 bases are TGCGCCAGCAGCTGGTCGGGACAGGGCGCACCCCTCCACTTT. Its translation is CASSWSGQGAPLHF.

V is TRBV5-6 and J is TRBJ2-7, with a tentative D call TRBD1 (5 bases). V gave up 5 bases and J gave up 0 bases, with 15 bases separating them. The CDR3 loop spans 15 amino acids. Germline V gives CDR1 SGHDT, CDR2 YYEEEE. This CDR3 reads CASRFRALSSYEQYV. The CDR3 nucleotides are TGTGCCAGCAGGTTCAGGGCCTTGAGCTCCTACGAGCAGTACGTC.

This rearrangement joins TRBV2 to TRBJ2-3; D uncertain. CDR1 is SNHLY, CDR2 FYNNEI, per germline. The V end lost 8 bases, the J end lost 4 bases, and 7 bases lay between the germline ends. The CDR3 covers 11 residues. The CDR3 here is CASYVPDTQYF. The DNA for the CDR3 is TGTGCCAGCTATGTGCCAGATACGCAGTATTTT.

This clone is labeled as medium-sized. The genes are TRBV28 and TRBJ1-2, with D possibly matching TRBD1 (5 bases). V lost 6 bases, J lost 2 bases, and 7 bases lay in between. Germline lookup yields CDR1 MDHEN and CDR2 SYDVKM. The CDR3 is made up of 12 amino acids. CDR3 protein: CASRGQNYGYTF. The DNA of the CDR3 is TGTGCCAGCAGGGGGCAGAACTATGGCTACACCTTC.

This clone has just one count. The CDR3: CASSFDRGLYYGYTF. CDR3 nucleotide sequence: TGTGCCAGCAGCTTTGACAGGGGGCTGTACTATGGCTACACCTTC. The chain joins TRBV5-5 to TRBJ1-2; TRBD1 agrees at 10 bases. CDR1 is SGHKS, CDR2 YYEKEE, per germline (reference sequence). CDR3 length: 15 amino acids. Unmatched junction bases numbered 4, after V lost 2 bases and J lost 3 bases.

The gene calls are TRBV7-6 and TRBJ2-5; 10 positions agree with TRBD2. CDR1 is SGHVS, CDR2 FNYEAQ, per germline. Losses at the gene ends were 0 bases for V and 0 bases for J; bases not matched to a gene: 13. The CDR3 consists of 20 residues. The CDR3 sequence: CASSLALIAGGKKYQETQYF. In nucleotides, the CDR3 is TGTGCCAGCAGCTTAGCGTTGATAGCGGGGGGCAAGAAGTACCAAGAGACCCAGTACTTC.